These 12 T cell receptor beta chains came from one sample sequenced in a study of OX40 agonist ivuxolimab in advanced cancers. Assay: immunoSEQ multiplex PCR; the TCRdb copy retains only in-frame clones and omits some. This sample has some 66,000 clones, with roughly 80% found just once. The sample here was CD4+ or CD8+ T cells sorted from blood, taken in a trial of the OX40 agonist ivuxolimab. Receptor source: an adult with an advanced solid tumor such as melanoma, head and neck, liver or kidney cancer.

This clone occurred a few times. The chain carries TRBV28 and TRBJ1-1; 8 nucleotides agree with TRBD1. The V segment lost 6 bases and the J segment 4 bases; nucleotides outside the gene matches: 7. Germline CDR1 MDHEN, CDR2 SYDVKM. This CDR3 spans 14 amino acids. As DNA, the CDR3 is TGTGCCAGCAGCTCCGGACAGGGTACCACTGAAGCTTTCTTT. Translating it yields CASSSGQGTTEAFF.

This chain uses TRBV5-6 with TRBJ1-2; 8 positions match TRBD1. With V trimmed by 1 base and J by 7 bases, 9 bases remained unmatched. The CDR3 runs to 15 residues. From germline, CDR1 is SGHDT and CDR2 YYEEEE. The CDR3 nucleotides read TGTGCCAGCAGCTTGTACGACAGGGGAGGAGGTGGCTACACCTTC. This translates into CASSLYDRGGGGYTF.

J is TRBJ1-1 and V is TRBV7-9; D gene ambiguous. Per germline, CDR1 SEHNR and CDR2 FQNEAQ (reference sequence). CDR3 length: 14 amino acids. V dropped 3 bases and J dropped 1 base, with 9 bases sitting between them. CDR3 region: CASSFGAENTEAFF. CDR3 DNA: TGTGCCAGCAGCTTCGGAGCTGAGAACACTGAAGCTTTCTTT.

This clone was seen only a few times. J is TRBJ2-5 and V is TRBV19; 12 positions match TRBD2. V dropped 6 bases and J dropped 0; count of bases not matched to a gene: 2. The germline gives CDR1 LNHDA, CDR2 SQIVND (reference sequence). CDR3 size: 15 residues. The CDR3 nucleotides are TGTGCCAGTAGGAGACTAGCGGGAGACCAAGAGACCCAGTACTTC. This codes for CASRRLAGDQETQYF. The full variable domain, completed using reference TRBV19 and TRBJ2-5, is DGGITQSPKYLFRKEGQNVTLSCEQNLNHDAMYWYRQDPGQGLRLIYYSQIVNDFQKGDIAEGYSVSREKKESFPLTVTSAQKNPTAFYLCASRRLAGDQETQYFGPGTRLLVL.

This clone occurred a few times. The genes are TRBV2 and TRBJ1-5, with a possible D match to TRBD1 (6 bases). Trimming removed 6 bases from V and 0 bases from J, with 12 bases in between. CDR1 and CDR2 (germline): SNHLY, FYNNEI. The CDR3 spans 15 residues. CDR3 coding DNA: TGTGCCAGCAGAGGGACATTTGATAGCAATCAGCCCCAGCATTTT. Translation gives CASRGTFDSNQPQHF.

The chain uses TRBV12-5 and TRBJ2-1, with 8 bases aligning to TRBD1. Germline V gives CDR1 LGHNT, CDR2 FRNRAP. The V and J ends lost 0 bases and 7 bases, in that order; junction bases with no gene match: 8. The CDR3 is 16 amino acids. The CDR3 DNA sequence: TGTGCTAGTGGTTTGGTACTAGACAGGGGAGGTAATGAGCAGTTCTTC. As protein: CASGLVLDRGGNEQFF.

This chain uses TRBV10-3 with TRBJ2-5; unclear D gene. CDR3 size: 13 residues. V lost 7 bases to trimming and J lost 3 bases, with 12 bases between them. The V gene's germline CDR1 is ENHRY and CDR2 SYGVKD. CDR3 nucleotides: TGTGCCATCAAGTCAGCCCAGAAAGAGACCCAGTACTTC. This gives the protein CAIKSAQKETQYF.

The chain links TRBV19 to TRBJ2-6; D is unclear. The CDR3 spans 16 residues. Trimming shortened V by 3 bases and J by 2 bases, and 11 bases separated the two germline ends. Germline-derived CDR1 and CDR2 are LNHDA and SQIVND (reference sequence). The CDR3 coding sequence is TGTGCCAGTAGTATTAGTGATTATACTGGGGCCAACGTCCTGACTTTC. Encoded protein: CASSISDYTGANVLTF. Variable domain in full (rest from reference TRBV19 and TRBJ2-6): DGGITQSPKYLFRKEGQNVTLSCEQNLNHDAMYWYRQDPGQGLRLIYYSQIVNDFQKGDIAEGYSVSREKKESFPLTVTSAQKNPTAFYLCASSISDYTGANVLTFGAGSRLTVL.

The CDR3 coding sequence is TGTGCCACCAGCTGGCTCCGAGAAGGCACTGAAGCTTTCTTT. This gives the protein CATSWLREGTEAFF. This chain joins TRBV15 and TRBJ1-1; D gene unclear. V was trimmed by 5 bases and J by 4 bases, leaving 14 bases between them. CDR1 and CDR2 (germline): LNHNV, YYDKDF (reference sequence). The CDR3 sequence is 14 residues long.

This sequence joins TRBV6-6 and TRBJ1-3; D might be TRBD1 (5 bases). Germline V lookup: CDR1 MNHNY, CDR2 SVGAGI (reference sequence). This CDR3 is 16 amino acids long. V gave up 4 bases and J gave up 0 bases, with 13 bases separating them. The CDR3 nucleotides are TGTGCCAGCAGTTTCGCTCAGGGTTTCTCTGGAAACACCATATATTTT. The encoded protein is CASSFAQGFSGNTIYF.

This clone has just one count. This chain uses TRBV7-8 with TRBJ2-1; perhaps TRBD1 as D (5 bases). Germline CDR1 SGHVS, CDR2 FQNEAQ. Trimming left V 2 bases short and J 0 bases short, with 26 bases between. This CDR3 region has 21 residues. The CDR3 region is CASSLIIRFQGSRGSYNEQFF. In DNA, the CDR3 is TGTGCCAGCAGCTTAATAATCAGGTTTCAGGGCTCCCGTGGCTCCTACAATGAGCAGTTCTTC.

The rearrangement joins TRBV28 to TRBJ1-2; 11 bases align to TRBD1. V was clipped by 5 bases and J by 3 bases; unmatched bases: 5. The V gene's germline CDR1 is MDHEN and CDR2 SYDVKM. This CDR3 has 15 residues. The CDR3 sequence is CASSTGQGADYGYTF. The DNA for the CDR3 is TGTGCCAGCAGTACTGGACAGGGGGCTGACTATGGCTACACCTTC.